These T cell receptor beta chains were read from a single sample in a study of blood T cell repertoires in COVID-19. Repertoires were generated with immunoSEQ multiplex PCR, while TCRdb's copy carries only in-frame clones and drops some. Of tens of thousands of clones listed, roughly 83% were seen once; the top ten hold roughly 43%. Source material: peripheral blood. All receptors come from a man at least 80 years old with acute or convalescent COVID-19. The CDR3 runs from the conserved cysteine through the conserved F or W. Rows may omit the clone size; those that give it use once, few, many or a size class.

CSVDLAEQETQYF | once | TRBJ2-5 | TRBV29-1
CASSSGGGRIYEQYF | few | TRBJ2-7 | TRBV28
CAWGGSNSPLHF | . | TRBJ1-6 | TRBV30
CASSSQGYEQFF | once | TRBJ2-1 | TRBV7-2
CASSLIGLAKNGELFF | few | TRBJ2-2 | TRBV7-2
CASSSRGLDTEAFF | . | TRBJ1-1 | TRBV6-5
CASSLRTAVVETQYF | . | TRBJ2-5 | TRBV3-1/TRBV3-2
CASSGDRVRTDTQYF | . | TRBJ2-3 | TRBV27
CASSLPTPSGNTIYF | . | TRBJ1-3 | TRBV28
CASSLGSGGAGEQYF | once | TRBJ2-7 | TRBV7-6
CASGSPGQINSPLHF | . | TRBJ1-6 | TRBV12-5
CASSQDAEGFHEQYF | once | TRBJ2-7 | TRBV3-1/TRBV3-2
CASSPGLAGGIKTDTQYF | . | TRBJ2-3 | TRBV5-1
CASTPSDRVVYGYTF | . | TRBJ1-2 | TRBV6-5
CASSYSGRSGYGYTF | . | TRBJ1-2 | TRBV6-6
CATLILGGQPQHF | . | TRBJ1-5 | TRBV28
CASSQGTVGRGREPQHF | few | TRBJ1-5 | TRBV3-1/TRBV3-2
CASSPFRQGGTDTQYF | . | TRBJ2-3 | TRBV7-9
CASSLQGGTNTGELFF | . | TRBJ2-2 | TRBV5-1
CASGDRGREAFF | . | TRBJ1-1 | TRBV5-1
CASSQDFWSSYNSPLHF | once | TRBJ1-6 | TRBV4-3
CASSLFAGSNQPQHF | once | TRBJ1-5 | TRBV27
CASFSSTNIQPQHF | . | TRBJ1-5 | TRBV6-6
CASSLPGMNTEAFF | . | TRBJ1-1 | TRBV5-1
CSARENNEQFF | . | TRBJ2-1 | TRBV29-1
CASSEEQGRSPLHF | . | TRBJ1-6 | TRBV2
CASRGASNQPQHF | few | TRBJ1-5 | TRBV28
CASSLGSGGPYEQYF | . | TRBJ2-7 | TRBV27
CASSQQGAKNIQYF | once | TRBJ2-4 | TRBV28
CASSPGTGGGGTDTQYF | . | TRBJ2-3 | TRBV5-4
CASSLPGNYGYTF | . | TRBJ1-2 | TRBV11-1
CASSGLAGARETQYF | . | TRBJ2-5 | TRBV9
CASSLGSGGTSYNEQFF | . | TRBJ2-1 | TRBV5-6
CASSSRAGTRLNNEQFF | . | TRBJ2-1 | TRBV28
CASSPTAGVATGELFF | once | TRBJ2-2 | TRBV3-1/TRBV3-2
CASSLTGSGINEQFF | . | TRBJ2-1 | TRBV5-1
CASWDNLSNQPQHF | . | TRBJ1-5 | TRBV19
CASTGTGGGYYEQYF | . | TRBJ2-7 | TRBV28
CASSPRTGMNTEAFF | . | TRBJ1-1 | TRBV28
CASSSPRVEQFF | few | TRBJ2-1 | TRBV12-3/TRBV12-4
CASSLVGGSYEQYF | . | TRBJ2-7 | TRBV6-2/TRBV6-3
CASSVRAGGPDEQFF | . | TRBJ2-1 | TRBV9
CASSSTRTGLAGGEQFF | . | TRBJ2-1 | TRBV7-3
CASSSQGGAGRTDTQYF | . | TRBJ2-3 | TRBV11-3
CASSPRRGKSEKLFF | . | TRBJ1-4 | TRBV18
CASSDRWPNSNQPQHF | . | TRBJ1-5 | TRBV4-3
CASSVPDRGSHWYF | . | TRBJ2-3 | TRBV6-2/TRBV6-3
CASSSGTANTEAFF | . | TRBJ1-1 | TRBV5-1
CATSPLGRGLNEQFF | . | TRBJ2-1 | TRBV24-1
CASSTAPGGELFF | . | TRBJ2-2 | TRBV5-1
CASSSTTNYGYTF | . | TRBJ1-2 | TRBV28
CASSPSGQTTGELFF | . | TRBJ2-2 | TRBV18
CASSSNQGTTGELFF | . | TRBJ2-2 | TRBV6-4
CASSPLLSRTDYNQPQHF | once | TRBJ1-5 | TRBV7-2
CASSLAGEGTGELFF | . | TRBJ2-2 | TRBV28
CASSQTSLSSYEQYF | . | TRBJ2-7 | TRBV7-3
CATSREGLGEKLFF | . | TRBJ1-4 | TRBV15